This T cell receptor (beta chain) was recorded in a study of identical twins. Broader study findings: Possibly, invariant MAIT and iNKT cells partly confounded zero-insertion analyses.

The CDR3 consists of 18 residues. Unique molecular identifiers were in the cDNA, with template-switch universal primer binding. TCRdb processed the 5' RACE reads anew with MiXCR; each CDR3 protein has one entry. The table shows about 480,000 distinct CDR3 sequences, with approximately 15% occurring only once. A note on this clonotype: Its antigen is currently unknown.

These data are also associated with another study on yellow fever vaccine responses in identical twins.

The sequencing sample was made of CD4+ T cells sorted from blood. The chain recombines TRBV21-1 with TRBJ2-1; TRBD2 is the table's D call, not checked against the DNA. TRBV21-1 is flagged as a pseudogene. The clonotype originates from a woman aged 18-29 years in good health. The CDR3 loop is CASSKEERREASGNEQFF. CDR3 in DNA: TGTGCCAGCAGCAAAGAGGAAAGGAGGGAGGCTTCGGGGAATGAGCAGTTCTTC.